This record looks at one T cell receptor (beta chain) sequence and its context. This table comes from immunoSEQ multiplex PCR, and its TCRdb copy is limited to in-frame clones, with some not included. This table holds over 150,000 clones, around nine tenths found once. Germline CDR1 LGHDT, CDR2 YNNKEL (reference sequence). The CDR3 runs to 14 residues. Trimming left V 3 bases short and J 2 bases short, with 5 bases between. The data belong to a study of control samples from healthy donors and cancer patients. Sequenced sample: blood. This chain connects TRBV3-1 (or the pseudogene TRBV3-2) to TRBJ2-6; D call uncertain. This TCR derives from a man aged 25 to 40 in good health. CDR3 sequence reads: CASSHGAGANVLTF. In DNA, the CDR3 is TGTGCCAGCAGCCACGGAGCTGGGGCCAACGTCCTGACTTTC.